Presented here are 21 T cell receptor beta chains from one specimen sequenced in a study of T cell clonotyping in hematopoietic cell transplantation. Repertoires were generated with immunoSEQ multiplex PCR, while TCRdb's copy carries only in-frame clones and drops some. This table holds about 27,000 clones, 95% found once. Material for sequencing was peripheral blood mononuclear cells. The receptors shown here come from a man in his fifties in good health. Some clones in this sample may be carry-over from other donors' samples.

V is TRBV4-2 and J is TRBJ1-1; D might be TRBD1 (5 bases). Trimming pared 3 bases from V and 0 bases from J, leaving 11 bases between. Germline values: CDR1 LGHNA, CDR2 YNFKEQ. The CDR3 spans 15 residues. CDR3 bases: TGTGCCAGCAGCCAGGAATCGACAGTGAACACTGAAGCTTTCTTT. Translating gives CASSQESTVNTEAFF.

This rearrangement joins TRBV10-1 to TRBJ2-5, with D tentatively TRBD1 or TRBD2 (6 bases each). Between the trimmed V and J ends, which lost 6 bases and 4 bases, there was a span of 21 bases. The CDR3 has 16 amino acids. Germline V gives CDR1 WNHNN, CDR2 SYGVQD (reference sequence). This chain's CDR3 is CASRKDSLMEGETQYF. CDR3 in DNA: TGCGCCAGCAGGAAGGACAGCCTCATGGAGGGAGAGACCCAGTACTTC.

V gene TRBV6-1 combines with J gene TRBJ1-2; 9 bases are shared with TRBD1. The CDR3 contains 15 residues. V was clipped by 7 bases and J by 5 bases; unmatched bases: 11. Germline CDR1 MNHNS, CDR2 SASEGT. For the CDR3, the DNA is TGTGCCAGCATTCCCACGGGACAGGGAAGGTATGGCTACACCTTC. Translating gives CASIPTGQGRYGYTF.

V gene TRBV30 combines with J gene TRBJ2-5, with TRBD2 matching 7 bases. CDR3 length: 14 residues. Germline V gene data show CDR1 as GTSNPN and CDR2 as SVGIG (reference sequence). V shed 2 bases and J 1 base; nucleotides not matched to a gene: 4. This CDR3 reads CAWSRGGVQETQYF. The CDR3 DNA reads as TGTGCCTGGAGTCGCGGGGGAGTCCAAGAGACCCAGTACTTC.

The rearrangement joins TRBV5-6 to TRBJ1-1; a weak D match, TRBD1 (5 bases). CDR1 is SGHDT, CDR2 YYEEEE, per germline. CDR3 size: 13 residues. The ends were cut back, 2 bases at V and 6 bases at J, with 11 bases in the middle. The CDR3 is CASSFGQGSEAFF. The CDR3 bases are TGTGCCAGCAGCTTCGGGCAGGGCTCTGAAGCTTTCTTT.

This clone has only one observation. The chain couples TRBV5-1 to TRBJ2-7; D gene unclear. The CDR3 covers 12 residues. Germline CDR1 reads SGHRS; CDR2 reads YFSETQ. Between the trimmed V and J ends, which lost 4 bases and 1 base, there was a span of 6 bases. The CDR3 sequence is CASSPRSYEQYF. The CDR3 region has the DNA TGCGCCAGCAGCCCCCGTTCCTACGAGCAGTACTTC.

The CDR3 region is CASSYLAGFSTDTQYF. In DNA form, the CDR3 reads TGTGCCAGCAGTTACCTGGCAGGCTTTAGCACAGATACGCAGTATTTT. The chain combines TRBV6-5 with TRBJ2-3, with D unclear. The CDR3 is 16 amino acids. V was shortened by 2 bases and J by 0 bases, with 12 bases between the two germline ends. Germline V CDR1 and CDR2: MNHEY, SVGAGI.

CDR3 sequence (DNA): TGTGCCAGCAGTTTCGCTCAAAGCACCATATATTTT. Translated, it gives CASSFAQSTIYF. The chain carries TRBV28 and TRBJ1-3; no firm D call. With 3 bases removed from V and 9 bases from J, the gap between germline ends came to 9 bases. The CDR3 is made up of 12 amino acids. CDR1 is MDHEN, CDR2 SYDVKM, per germline.

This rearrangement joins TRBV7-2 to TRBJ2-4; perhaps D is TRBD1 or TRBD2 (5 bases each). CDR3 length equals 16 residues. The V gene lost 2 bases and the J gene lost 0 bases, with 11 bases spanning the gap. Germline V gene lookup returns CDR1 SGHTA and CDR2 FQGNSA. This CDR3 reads CASSLKGTLAKNIQYF. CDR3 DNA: TGTGCCAGCAGCTTAAAAGGGACGCTAGCCAAAAACATTCAGTACTTC.

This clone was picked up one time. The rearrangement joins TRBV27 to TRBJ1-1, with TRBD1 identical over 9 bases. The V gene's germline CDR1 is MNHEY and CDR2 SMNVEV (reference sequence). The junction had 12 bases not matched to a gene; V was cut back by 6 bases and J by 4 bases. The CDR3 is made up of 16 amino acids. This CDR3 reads CASRNLQQGAITEAFF. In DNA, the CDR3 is TGTGCCAGCAGAAACCTTCAACAGGGGGCCATCACTGAAGCTTTCTTT.

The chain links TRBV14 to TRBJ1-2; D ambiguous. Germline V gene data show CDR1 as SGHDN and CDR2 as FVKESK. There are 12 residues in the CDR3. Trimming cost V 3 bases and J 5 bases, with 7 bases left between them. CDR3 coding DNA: TGTGCCAGCAGCCACGGATCGTATGGCTACACCTTC. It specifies CASSHGSYGYTF.

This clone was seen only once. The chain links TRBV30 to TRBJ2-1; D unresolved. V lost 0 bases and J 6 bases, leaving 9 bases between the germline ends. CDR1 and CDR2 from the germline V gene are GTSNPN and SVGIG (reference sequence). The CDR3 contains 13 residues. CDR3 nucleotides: TGTGCCTGGAGTGTACAATCAACCAATGAGCAGTTCTTC. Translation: CAWSVQSTNEQFF.

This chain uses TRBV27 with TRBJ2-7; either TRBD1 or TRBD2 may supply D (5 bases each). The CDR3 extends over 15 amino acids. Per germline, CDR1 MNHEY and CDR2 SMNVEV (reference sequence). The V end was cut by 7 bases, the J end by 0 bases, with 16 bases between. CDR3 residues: CASKKEGRSSYEQYF. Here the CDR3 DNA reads TGTGCCAGCAAGAAAGAGGGACGGAGCTCCTACGAGCAGTACTTC.

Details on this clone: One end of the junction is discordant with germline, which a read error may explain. In DNA form, the CDR3 reads TGTGCCAGCCGTTATGGGACTGTCTATGGCTACACCTTC. It translates to CASRYGTVYGYTF. The chain is built from TRBV6-6 and TRBJ1-2, with D tentatively TRBD1 (5 bases). This CDR3 has 13 residues. Germline V gene lookup returns CDR1 MNHNY and CDR2 SVGAGI (reference sequence).

The CDR3 reads CSVVVAGPSTDTQYF. Here the CDR3 DNA reads TGCAGCGTTGTCGTCGCGGGACCAAGCACAGATACGCAGTATTTT. This chain uses TRBV29-1 with TRBJ2-3; tentative D call: TRBD2 (6 bases). CDR3 length: 15 residues. Trimming took 4 bases from V and 0 from J, leaving 14 bases between them. The germline gives CDR1 SQVTM, CDR2 ANQGSEA.

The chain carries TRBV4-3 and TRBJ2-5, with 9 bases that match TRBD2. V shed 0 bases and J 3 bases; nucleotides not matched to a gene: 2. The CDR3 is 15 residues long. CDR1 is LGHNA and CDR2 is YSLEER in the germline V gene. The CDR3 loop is CASSQERGGEETQYF. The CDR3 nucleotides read TGCGCCAGCAGCCAAGAACGCGGGGGGGAAGAGACCCAGTACTTC.

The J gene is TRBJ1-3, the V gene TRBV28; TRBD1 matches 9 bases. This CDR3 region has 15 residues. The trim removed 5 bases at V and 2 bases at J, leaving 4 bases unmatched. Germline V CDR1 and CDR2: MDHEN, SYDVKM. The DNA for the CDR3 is TGTGCCAGCAGTCCGGGACAGGGCCCTGGAAACACCATATATTTT. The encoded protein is CASSPGQGPGNTIYF.

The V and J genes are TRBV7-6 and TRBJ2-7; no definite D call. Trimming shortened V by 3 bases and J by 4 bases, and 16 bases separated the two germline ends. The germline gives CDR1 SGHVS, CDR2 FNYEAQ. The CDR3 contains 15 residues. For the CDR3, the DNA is TGTGCCAGCAGCTTTGGAAGCCCAGCAGCTTACGAGCAGTACTTC. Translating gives CASSFGSPAAYEQYF.

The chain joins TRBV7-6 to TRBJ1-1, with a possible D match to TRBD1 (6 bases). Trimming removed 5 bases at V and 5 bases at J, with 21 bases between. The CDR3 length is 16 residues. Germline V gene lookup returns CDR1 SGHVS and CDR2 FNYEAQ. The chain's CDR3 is CASSLQGGGLRTEAFF. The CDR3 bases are TGTGCCAGCAGCCTCCAAGGTGGGGGGCTACGAACTGAAGCTTTCTTT.

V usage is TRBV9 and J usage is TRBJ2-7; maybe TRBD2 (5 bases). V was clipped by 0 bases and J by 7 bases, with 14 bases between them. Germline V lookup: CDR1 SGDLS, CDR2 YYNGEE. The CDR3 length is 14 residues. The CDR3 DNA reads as TGTGCCAGCAGCGTAGCTTCCGAAACGGGGGAGCAGTACTTC. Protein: CASSVASETGEQYF. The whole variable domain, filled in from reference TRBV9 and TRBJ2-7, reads DSGVTQTPKHLITATGQRVTLRCSPRSGDLSVYWYQQSLDQGLQFLIQYYNGEERAKGNILERFSAQQFPDLHSELNLSSLELGDSALYFCASSVASETGEQYFGPGTRLTVT.

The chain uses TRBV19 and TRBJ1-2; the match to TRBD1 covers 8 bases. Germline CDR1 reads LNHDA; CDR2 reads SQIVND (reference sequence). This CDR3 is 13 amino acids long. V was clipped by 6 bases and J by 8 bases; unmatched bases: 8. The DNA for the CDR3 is TGTGCCAGTAGCCCCCGGGACAGGTGGGGCTACACCTTC. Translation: CASSPRDRWGYTF.